A single T cell receptor beta chain is shown here with its context. The data were produced by immunoSEQ multiplex PCR, yet TCRdb's version contains in-frame clones alone and is incomplete. The sample lists more than 450,000 clones, around 74% occurring once. The entry originates in a study of shared clonotypes between healthy human individuals. Background on the study: Donors were a couple of women and a few men aged 18 to 49.

Trimming took off 2 bases at V and 3 bases at J, with 17 bases between the two ends. CDR3 length: 16 amino acids. Germline assignment: CDR1 KGHSH and CDR2 LQKENI. Sample: PBMCs. The rearrangement uses TRBV18 and TRBJ2-7; D might be TRBD2 (5 bases). This TCR was sampled from a woman between 40 and 50 years old in good health. Some clones in this sample may be carry-over from other donors' samples. CDR3 nucleotide sequence: TGTGCCAGCTCACCATCCGGGGTACTACTCCGCTACGAGCAGTACTTC. Translation: CASSPSGVLLRYEQYF. The entire variable domain, with the rest obtained from reference TRBV18 and TRBJ2-7, is as follows: NAGVMQNPRHLVRRRGQEARLRCSPMKGHSHVYWYRQLPEEGLKFMVYLQKENIIDESGMPKERFSAEFPKEGPSILRIQQVVRGDSAAYFCASSPSGVLLRYEQYFGPGTRLTVT.